This T cell receptor (beta chain) was found in a study of beta chain features in type 1 diabetes. General study findings and limits: Patients with Type 1 diabetes showed moderately but significantly shorter TCRB CDR3s in all four CD4+ subsets.

Only a few counts were recorded for this clone. Its antigen remains unidentified. The authors reverse transcribed all of the isolated RNA, so sequencing captured expressed TCRB transcripts. Produced via immunoSEQ multiplex PCR; TCRdb's table is partial and in-frame only. The sample yields hundreds of thousands of clones, roughly 13% seen once. V trimming: 6 bases; J trimming: 5 bases; junction bases outside the gene matches: 9. The CDR3 runs 14 residues. CDR1 LNHDA and CDR2 SQIVND come from the germline V gene (reference sequence). The sample comprised naive CD4+ T cells from blood. The clonotype was recovered from a man between 18 and 35 years old with type 1 diabetes. The V and J genes are TRBV19 and TRBJ2-5; 7 nucleotides match TRBD1. The CDR3: CASRRTGQMETQYF. The CDR3 region has the DNA TGTGCCAGTAGGAGGACAGGTCAAATGGAGACCCAGTACTTC.